This T cell receptor beta chain was sequenced in a study of cytomegalovirus exposure and HLA in healthy donors. At the level of the study: In an earlier analysis, 95 million to 130 million unique TCR beta sequences were found from some 200 million T cells. Around 89 million unique TCRs from HLA-typed donors made up an early data release.

Findings of the study overall: Later on, an analysis tied around 17,000 TCR beta sequences to HLA alleles at 0.05 false discovery rate. Reports credit the classifier with highly specific, highly sensitive diagnosis of cytomegalovirus status.

The PCR had 60 Vbeta and 13 Jbeta primers. TCRdb's table, derived via immunoSEQ multiplex PCR, lists solely in-frame clones and lacks some. The data show 100,000 to 150,000 clones, over 70% seen once. Comments on this clone: What it binds is not known.

V gave up 5 bases and J gave up 3 bases, with 16 bases separating them. The CDR3 covers 15 residues. The germline V gene has CDR1 SGDLS and CDR2 YYNGEE. Sequenced: PBMCs. This sequence originates from a woman aged 18-29 years in good health and CMV-seronegative. The rearrangement uses TRBV9 and TRBJ2-3, with D possibly being TRBD2 (6 bases). CDR3 sequence: CASSRLDSTTDTQYF. The DNA of the CDR3 is TGTGCCAGCAGTCGACTAGACTCGACGACAGATACGCAGTATTTT.